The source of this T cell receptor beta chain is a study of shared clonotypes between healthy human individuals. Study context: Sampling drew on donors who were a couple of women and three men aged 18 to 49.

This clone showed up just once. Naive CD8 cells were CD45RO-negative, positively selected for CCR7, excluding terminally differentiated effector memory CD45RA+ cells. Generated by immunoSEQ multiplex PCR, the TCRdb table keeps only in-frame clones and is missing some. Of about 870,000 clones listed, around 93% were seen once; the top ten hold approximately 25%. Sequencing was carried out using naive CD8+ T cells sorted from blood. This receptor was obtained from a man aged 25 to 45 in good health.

In DNA form, the CDR3 reads TGTGCCAGCAGCTGGGACGCGGGACAGGGGAACACCGGGGAGCTGTTTTTT. Translating gives CASSWDAGQGNTGELFF. The rearrangement joins TRBV5-6 to TRBJ2-2, with 9 bases that match TRBD1. CDR1 is SGHDT and CDR2 is YYEEEE in the germline V gene. The V and J ends lost 3 bases and 1 base, in that order; junction bases with no gene match: 7. This CDR3 is 17 amino acids long.